This record concerns one T cell receptor (beta chain) sequence. The sample originates from a study of blood T cell repertoires in COVID-19. Study-level information: From T cells, B-cell-depleted T cells, or PBMCs came the material, which was cDNA or gDNA.

This table comes from immunoSEQ multiplex PCR, and its TCRdb copy is limited to in-frame clones, with some not included. The sample has about 250,000 clones; 83% are singletons. Germline CDR1 is SNHLY and CDR2 is FYNNEI. V lost 4 bases to trimming and J lost 7 bases; unmatched junction nucleotides: 9. This CDR3 has 15 residues. Sequenced: peripheral blood. The chain is built from TRBV2 and TRBJ1-2; 10 nucleotides line up with TRBD1. The source is an elderly man with acute or convalescent COVID-19. CDR3 sequence (DNA): TGTGCCAGCAGTGGACAGGGGGCGAGGCTAGGTGGCTACACCTTC. As protein: CASSGQGARLGGYTF.